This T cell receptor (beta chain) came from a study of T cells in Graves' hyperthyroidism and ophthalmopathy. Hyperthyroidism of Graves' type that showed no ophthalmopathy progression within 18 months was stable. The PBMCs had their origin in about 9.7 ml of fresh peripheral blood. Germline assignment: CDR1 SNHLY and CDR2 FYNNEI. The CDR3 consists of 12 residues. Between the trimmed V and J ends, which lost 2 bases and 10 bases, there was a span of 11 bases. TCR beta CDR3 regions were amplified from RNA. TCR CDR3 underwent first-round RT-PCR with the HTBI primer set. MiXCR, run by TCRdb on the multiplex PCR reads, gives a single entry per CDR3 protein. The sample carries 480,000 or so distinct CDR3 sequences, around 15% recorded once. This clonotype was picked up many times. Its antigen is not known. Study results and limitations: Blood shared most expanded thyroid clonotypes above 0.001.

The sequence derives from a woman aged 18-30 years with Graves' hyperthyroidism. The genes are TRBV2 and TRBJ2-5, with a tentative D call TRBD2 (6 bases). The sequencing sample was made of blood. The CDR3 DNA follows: TGTGCCAGCAGTGAATACCCGGGGGACCAGTACTTC. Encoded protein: CASSEYPGDQYF.